The 9 T cell receptor beta chains in this list originate from one sample, sequenced in a study of T cell changes during pregnancy in multiple sclerosis (dated by TCRdb to between 2018 and 2021). The library came from the immunoSEQ multiplex PCR assay. What TCRdb holds here is the immuneACCESS table cut down to in-frame rearrangements. Part of the clones is not present; checked against another copy, under half of the missing clones reflect an unresolved V gene, and the others are unexplained. Counted in this sample were more than 25,000 clones; around 94% of them appeared once. The top ten constitute approximately 0.7% of the sample. Here the sequenced sample was CD4+ T cells from peripheral blood mononuclear cells, taken in the first trimester of pregnancy. Receptors were obtained from a female donor with multiple sclerosis, enrolled in a pregnancy study.

The V call is TRBV6-5, the J call TRBJ1-1; 7 nucleotides align to TRBD1. Germline V gives CDR1 MNHEY, CDR2 SVGAGI. This CDR3 is 14 amino acids long. After removal of 5 bases from V and 4 bases from J, the junction contained 7 bases not matched to a gene. The CDR3 nucleotides read TGTGCCAGCAGTGCCTCCTCAGGGGGCACTGAAGCTTTCTTT. It encodes CASSASSGGTEAFF.

CDR3 in DNA: TGTGCCAGCAGCTTAAGGCAGGGAGGCACTGAAGCTTTCTTT. It is translated as CASSLRQGGTEAFF. The chain has TRBV5-5 and TRBJ1-1; weak D call: TRBD1 (5 bases). Germline CDR1 SGHKS, CDR2 YYEKEE (reference sequence). CDR3 size: 14 residues. Trimming took off 2 bases at V and 4 bases at J, with 12 bases between the two ends.

This chain uses TRBV2 with TRBJ2-1, with unresolved D. V was shortened by 2 bases and J by 4 bases, with 6 bases between the two germline ends. Per the germline V gene, CDR1 is SNHLY and CDR2 is FYNNEI. This CDR3 is built from 13 residues. This CDR3 is CASSEQFYNEQFF. The CDR3 nucleotides read TGTGCCAGCAGTGAACAGTTTTACAATGAGCAGTTCTTC.

This clone was counted a single time. The J gene is TRBJ2-2, the V gene TRBV6-1; the match to TRBD2 covers 8 bases. Germline V gives CDR1 MNHNS, CDR2 SASEGT. There are 15 residues in the CDR3. The junction had 4 bases not matched to a gene; V was cut back by 7 bases and J by 0 bases. CDR3 sequence reads: CASTPGGTNTGELFF. The DNA for the CDR3 is TGTGCCAGCACCCCGGGGGGGACGAACACCGGGGAGCTGTTTTTT.

The chain is built from TRBV6-4 and TRBJ1-1; 9 bases line up with TRBD1. The J segment lost 6 bases and the V segment lost 6 bases, leaving 5 bases of the junction unmatched. The CDR3 is made up of 13 amino acids. Per germline, CDR1 MRHNA and CDR2 SNTAGT. The CDR3 DNA reads as TGTGCCAGCAGATTCACAGGGGGCTCTGAAGCTTTCTTT. Translation: CASRFTGGSEAFF.

Concerning this clone itself: The limits of the CDR3 on the DNA are not certain, so only TCRdb's listed CDR3 is given. The V and J genes are TRBV5-6 and TRBJ1-5. The CDR3 has 13 residues if both end residues are counted. CDR1 and CDR2 (germline): SGHDT, YYEEEE. The CDR3 is CASSLTFGEPQHF.

V usage is TRBV11-2 and J usage is TRBJ2-1; possibly TRBD2 for D (6 bases). Germline assignment: CDR1 SGHAT and CDR2 FQNNGV. There are 14 residues in the CDR3. V lost 1 base, J lost 6 bases, and 10 bases lay in between. CDR3 region: CASSLGLEGNEQFF. In nucleotides, the CDR3 is TGTGCCAGCAGCTTAGGACTAGAGGGCAATGAGCAGTTCTTC. The full variable domain, in which reference TRBV11-2 and TRBJ2-1 provide the parts outside the CDR3, is EAGVAQSPRYKIIEKRQSVAFWCNPISGHATLYWYQQILGQGPKLLIQFQNNGVVDDSQLPKDRFSAERLKGVDSTLKIQPAKLEDSAVYLCASSLGLEGNEQFFGPGTRLTVL.

The chain links TRBV11-2 to TRBJ1-2; TRBD1 might be the D (6 bases). This CDR3 spans 13 amino acids. Germline V gives CDR1 SGHAT, CDR2 FQNNGV. Trimming removed 0 bases from V and 7 bases from J, with 9 bases in between. This CDR3 is CASSLEGRGGYTF. CDR3 sequence (DNA): TGTGCCAGCAGCTTAGAGGGCAGGGGTGGCTACACCTTC.

The chain has TRBV28 and TRBJ1-5; 8 bases agree with TRBD1. Germline trimming cut 7 bases from V and 3 bases from J; bases unmatched to any gene: 11. This CDR3 comprises 16 residues. The germline CDR1 and CDR2 sequences are MDHEN and SYDVKM. The CDR3 DNA sequence: TGTGCCAGCAAGCAACCGACAGGGGCCTACAATCAGCCCCAGCATTTT. It specifies CASKQPTGAYNQPQHF.